A single sample is the source of the 28 T cell receptor beta chains below, sequenced in a study of T cell clonality in common variable immunodeficiency. Profiling relied on immunoSEQ multiplex PCR, and the TCRdb table lists in-frame clones only, not all of them. The repertoire consists of about 43,000 clones, none detected only once. The sequenced sample consisted of peripheral blood mononuclear cells. These receptors originate from a person aged 18 to 75 in good health.

This clone was counted at least ten times. The read gets to within 3 residues of the CDR3 end, and the germline J gene fills in the rest. The chain carries TRBV2 and TRBJ2-1; 9 nucleotides align to TRBD2. The germline gives CDR1 SNHLY, CDR2 FYNNEI. V lost 8 bases and J lost 7; bases outside the gene matches: 9. The CDR3 length is 14 residues. CDR3: CASGREGHWNEQFF. The sequenced CDR3 bases are TGTGCCAGCGGGCGGGAGGGCCATTGGAATGAG. The full variable domain, completed using reference TRBV2 and TRBJ2-1, is EPEVTQTPSHQVTQMGQEVILRCVPISNHLYFYWYRQILGQKVEFLVSFYNNEISEKSEIFDDQFSVERPDGSNFTLKIRSTKLEDSAMYFCASGREGHWNEQFFGPGTRLTVL.

In this sample, this clone turned up many times. CDR3 DNA (partial): TGTGCCAGCAGCTTAAACCGGGACAGGGGTAATTCACCC. It specifies CASSLNRDRGNSP. The whole CDR3 protein reads CASSLNRDRGNSPLHF. The V call is TRBV7-8, the J call TRBJ1-6; 10 bases are shared with TRBD1. The read is 3 residues too short to cover the CDR3 end, so that end is filled in from the germline J gene. Germline values: CDR1 SGHVS, CDR2 FQNEAQ. J lost 6 bases, V lost 2 bases, and 4 bases had no gene match. The CDR3 spans 16 residues.

This clone was picked up many times. Read sequence stops 3 residues before the CDR3 end, and the germline J gene provides the missing end. The chain links TRBV20-1 to TRBJ1-2, with D perhaps matching TRBD1 (6 bases). The CDR3 runs 14 residues. Germline V gene sequence: CDR1 DFQATT, CDR2 SNEGSKA (reference sequence). With 3 bases removed from V and 3 bases from J, the gap between germline ends came to 14 bases. The CDR3 loop is CSARIPPGDYGYTF. The CDR3 DNA, read in part, is TGCAGTGCTAGGATCCCGCCAGGGGACTATGGC.

This clone appeared many times. Sequencing ends 3 residues short of the CDR3 end; the germline J gene provides the rest. The chain couples TRBV5-4 to TRBJ2-7, with 8 bases aligning to TRBD1. V shed 1 base and J 2 bases; nucleotides not matched to a gene: 8. CDR3 length: 16 amino acids. CDR1 and CDR2 from the germline V gene are SGHNT and YYREEE (reference sequence). Incomplete CDR3 DNA: TGTGCCAGCAGCTTGAGGGGACAGGCGACGACCTACGAG. It translates to CASSLRGQATTYE. The full CDR3 reads CASSLRGQATTYEQYF.

This clone was observed many times. Read data end 3 residues before the CDR3 end; the end is taken from the germline J gene. The V call is TRBV2, the J call TRBJ2-2; possibly TRBD2 for D (6 bases). This CDR3 is built from 14 residues. The V and J ends lost 4 bases and 2 bases respectively, with 8 bases between them. Germline CDR1 SNHLY, CDR2 FYNNEI. CDR3 loop: CASSGTTNTGELFF. The sequenced part of the CDR3 DNA is TGTGCCAGCAGTGGGACTACTAACACCGGGGAG.

Regarding this clone: The DNA ends 3 residues before the CDR3 does, and the rest of the CDR3 is filled in from the germline J gene. The chain is built from TRBV19 and TRBJ1-2, with D uncertain. Germline V CDR1 and CDR2: LNHDA, SQIVND (reference sequence). This CDR3 has 16 residues. The CDR3 bases that were read are TGTGCCAGTAGTCCCTCTAGCGGGAGGTCCTACAATGAC. This gives the protein CASSPSSGRSYND. The full-length CDR3 reads as CASSPSSGRSYNDYTF. Variable domain in full (rest from reference TRBV19 and TRBJ1-2): DGGITQSPKYLFRKEGQNVTLSCEQNLNHDAMYWYRQDPGQGLRLIYYSQIVNDFQKGDIAEGYSVSREKKESFPLTVTSAQKNPTAFYLCASSPSSGRSYNDYTFGSGTRLTVV.

This clone appeared many times. Read data end 3 residues before the CDR3 end; the end is taken from the germline J gene. The chain is built from TRBV6-2 or TRBV6-3 and TRBJ2-3; TRBD2 matches 9 bases. V shed 6 bases and J 2 bases; nucleotides not matched to a gene: 9. CDR3 length: 16 residues. The germline CDR1 and CDR2 sequences are MNHEY and SVGEGT. Incomplete CDR3 DNA: TGTGCCAGCAGCCCCATTGGCGGGGGGGTCACAGATACG. It codes for CASSPIGGGVTDT. The entire CDR3 protein reads CASSPIGGGVTDTQYF.

With respect to this clone: Coverage ceases 3 residues before the CDR3 finishes, and the germline J gene fills in the end. The gene calls are TRBV6-2 or TRBV6-3 and TRBJ1-2; 7 bases are a match to TRBD1. The CDR3 has 15 residues. Germline assignment: CDR1 MNHEY and CDR2 SVGEGT. The sequenced CDR3 bases are TGTGCCAGCAGTGACACGACAGGGTTGACCTACGAC. Amino acids: CASSDTTGLTYD. The whole CDR3 region reads CASSDTTGLTYDYTF.

This clone has ten or more counts. The read gets to within 3 residues of the CDR3 end, and the germline J gene fills in the rest. V gene TRBV29-1 combines with J gene TRBJ2-1; 9 bases are a match to TRBD1. Germline loops: CDR1 SQVTM, CDR2 ANQGSEA. The CDR3 spans 14 residues. Trimming at V came to 7 bases and at J to 5 bases, leaving 9 bases not matched to a gene. CDR3 amino acids: CSACGTGIDNEQFF. The covered CDR3 bases are TGCAGCGCCTGCGGGACAGGGATTGACAATGAG.

This clone was observed a few times. From the germline J gene comes the end of the CDR3, since the read stops 3 residues before it. The V and J genes are TRBV19 and TRBJ2-4; D perhaps matches TRBD1 (7 bases). The CDR3 has 15 amino acids. The germline V gene has CDR1 LNHDA and CDR2 SQIVND (reference sequence). CDR3 region: CASSIKTGPGGGQYF. The DNA read from the CDR3 is TGTGCCAGTAGTATAAAGACAGGGCCCGGGGGTGGT.

At least ten counts were recorded for this clone. Compared with germline, one end of the junction differs, possibly owing to a read error. CDR3 sequence: CASSHPGTSGDGEQFF. The part of the CDR3 DNA that was read is TGCGCCAGCAGCCACCCGGGGACTAGCGGGGACGGTGAG. This chain joins TRBV4-2 and TRBJ2-1; TRBD2 agrees at 13 bases. The sequenced fragment ends 3 residues before the CDR3 boundary, so the rest is inferred from the germline J gene. Germline CDR1 is LGHNA and CDR2 is YNFKEQ. The CDR3 length is 16 residues.

This clone has ten or more counts. The CDR3 end is not reached by the read, which stops 3 residues before it; the germline J gene fills it in. The chain recombines TRBV9 with TRBJ2-3; 10 positions agree with TRBD2. Germline assignment: CDR1 SGDLS and CDR2 YYNGEE. V shed 2 bases and J 6 bases; nucleotides not matched to a gene: 3. There are 14 residues in the CDR3. The CDR3 spells CASSVLAGVDTQYF. The CDR3 bases that were read are TGTGCCAGCAGCGTTCTAGCGGGGGTGGATACG.

The table lists this clone with many counts. The read ends 3 residues before the CDR3 terminus; that terminus is restored from the germline J gene. V gene TRBV11-2 combines with J gene TRBJ2-5; 9 bases align to TRBD2. This CDR3 comprises 15 residues. Germline loops: CDR1 SGHAT, CDR2 FQNNGV. Trimming cost V 4 bases and J 5 bases; bases outside gene matches: 8. CDR3 in amino acids: CASSSASGVGETQYF. The CDR3 DNA, read in part, is TGTGCCAGCAGCTCTGCTAGCGGGGTGGGGGAGACC.

This clone was seen at least ten times. Coverage ceases 3 residues before the CDR3 finishes, and the germline J gene fills in the end. The genes are TRBV2 and TRBJ2-1; 11 bases map to TRBD1. The CDR3 has 18 residues. The germline CDR1 and CDR2 sequences are SNHLY and FYNNEI. J lost 7 bases, V lost 7 bases, and 18 bases had no gene match. CDR3 residues: CASIFPNTGTGGRNEQFF. The DNA read from the CDR3 is TGTGCCAGCATTTTCCCCAACACCGGGACAGGGGGTAGGAATGAG.

At least ten counts were recorded for this clone. The sequenced fragment ends 3 residues before the CDR3 boundary, so the rest is inferred from the germline J gene. The genes are TRBV10-3 and TRBJ2-7; D unclear. The CDR3 has 12 residues. CDR1 and CDR2 from the germline V gene are ENHRY and SYGVKD. The V end was cut by 2 bases, the J end by 6 bases, with 8 bases between. The CDR3 loop is CAISEEGPEQYF. CDR3 DNA, as far as it was read: TGTGCCATCAGTGAGGAAGGGCCCGAG.

This clone was seen ten or more times. The CDR3 end lies 3 residues beyond the end of the read and is filled in from the germline J gene. The genes are TRBV7-9 and TRBJ1-4; TRBD1 is a possible D gene (6 bases). The CDR3 contains 15 residues. Germline assignment: CDR1 SEHNR and CDR2 FQNEAQ (reference sequence). CDR3: CASSLARGRGHELFF. Incomplete CDR3 DNA: TGTGCCAGCAGCTTAGCGAGGGGGAGGGGCCACGAA.

This clone was detected many times. Read sequence stops 3 residues before the CDR3 end, and the germline J gene provides the missing end. Other DNA sequences in this specimen translate into the identical CDR3. The gene calls are TRBV2 and TRBJ1-3; weak D call: TRBD1 (5 bases). Germline V gene sequence: CDR1 SNHLY, CDR2 FYNNEI. Trimming took off 4 bases at V and 4 bases at J, with 14 bases between the two ends. This CDR3 comprises 15 residues. CDR3 DNA, as far as it was read: TGTGCCAGCAGTGGTGTACAGGTCACAGGAAACACC. This encodes CASSGVQVTGNT. The whole CDR3 sequence reads CASSGVQVTGNTIYF.

This clone was seen ten or more times. The read halts 3 residues ahead of the CDR3 end, with the missing end drawn from the germline J gene. The gene calls are TRBV2 and TRBJ1-5; possible D gene TRBD1, 5 bases. This CDR3 has 14 amino acids. The germline V gene has CDR1 SNHLY and CDR2 FYNNEI. Trimming cost V 6 bases and J 2 bases, with 11 bases left between them. The CDR3 region is CASRETGGNQPQHF. CDR3 DNA (partial): TGTGCCAGCAGGGAAACAGGTGGCAATCAGCCC.

This clone was detected ten times or more. The missing CDR3 end, 3 residues past where the read stops, is filled in from the germline J gene. The chain employs TRBV5-1 and TRBJ2-2; D might be TRBD1 (5 bases). V dropped 0 bases and J dropped 3 bases, with 6 bases sitting between them. Germline CDR1 is SGHRS and CDR2 is YFSETQ. The CDR3 spans 14 residues. Partial CDR3 DNA: TGCGCCAGCAGCTTGGGACAGCACACCGGGGAG. This encodes CASSLGQHTGE. The CDR3 as a whole reads CASSLGQHTGELFF. Full variable domain (rest looked up from reference TRBV5-1 and TRBJ2-2): KAGVTQTPRYLIKTRGQQVTLSCSPISGHRSVSWYQQTPGQGLQFLFEYFSETQRNKGNFPGRFSGRQFSNSRSEMNVSTLELGDSALYLCASSLGQHTGELFFGEGSRLTVL.

In its sample, this clone was seen a few times. The read halts 3 residues ahead of the CDR3 end, with the missing end drawn from the germline J gene. The gene calls are TRBV18 and TRBJ1-2, with 8 bases lining up with TRBD1. CDR1 and CDR2 (germline): KGHSH, LQKENI. The CDR3 has 16 amino acids. The sequenced part of the CDR3 DNA is TGTGCCAGCTCACCGGAAGCAGGGGGCTTGGGCAATGAC. Translating gives CASSPEAGGLGND. The complete CDR3 sequence is CASSPEAGGLGNDYTF.

Of note for this clone: The read finishes 3 residues shy of the CDR3 end, and the germline J gene is used to complete it. This chain uses TRBV7-2 with TRBJ1-2; possibly TRBD1 for D (5 bases). The CDR3 is made up of 15 amino acids. The germline CDR1 and CDR2 sequences are SGHTA and FQGNSA. Trimming stripped 1 base from V and 0 bases from J, with 9 bases between. Partial CDR3 DNA: TGTGCCAGCAGCTTAGGGGGCCCGGCTAACTATGGC. Its translation: CASSLGGPANYG. In full, the CDR3 is CASSLGGPANYGYTF.

This clone was observed at least ten times. The observed sequence ends 3 residues before the CDR3 terminus, with the missing tail filled in from the germline J gene. The J gene is TRBJ1-2, the V gene TRBV4-2, with D possibly being TRBD1 (6 bases). Trimming left V 0 bases short and J 2 bases short, with 7 bases between. Germline lookup yields CDR1 LGHNA and CDR2 YNFKEQ. The CDR3 contains 14 residues. The CDR3 DNA, read in part, is TGTGCCAGCAGCCAAGACAGGGGAAACTATGGC. The encoded protein is CASSQDRGNYG. The CDR3, in full, reads CASSQDRGNYGYTF.

This clone was counted ten times or more. The CDR3 end falls 3 residues outside the read, so it is completed with the germline J gene. The chain employs TRBV18 and TRBJ2-3; D may be TRBD2 (5 bases). CDR1 is KGHSH, CDR2 LQKENI, per germline. CDR3 length: 14 residues. The V end was cut by 3 bases, the J end by 6 bases, with 13 bases between. CDR3 amino acids: CASSPLAPDDTQYF. The sequenced CDR3 bases are TGTGCCAGCTCACCCTTAGCGCCCGACGATACG.

In this sample, this clone turned up many times. The read halts 3 residues ahead of the CDR3 end, with the missing end drawn from the germline J gene. J is TRBJ2-1 and V is TRBV19; TRBD2 matches 10 bases. Germline V lookup: CDR1 LNHDA, CDR2 SQIVND (reference sequence). The CDR3 is 16 residues long. Losses at the gene ends were 2 bases for V and 5 bases for J; bases not matched to a gene: 6. CDR3 loop: CASSILAGVKDNEQFF. The sequenced part of the CDR3 DNA is TGTGCCAGTAGTATACTAGCGGGAGTCAAGGACAATGAG.

This clone has just a few counts. The CDR3 DNA, read in part, is TGCAGTGCGGGAGGCGGGAGTTCAAGAAATGAG. Residues: CSAGGGSSRNE. The full CDR3 protein is CSAGGGSSRNEQFF. The gene calls are TRBV20-1 and TRBJ2-1; TRBD2 matches 7 bases. Sequencing ends 3 residues short of the CDR3 end; the germline J gene provides the rest. The germline CDR1 and CDR2 sequences are DFQATT and SNEGSKA (reference sequence). This CDR3 spans 14 amino acids. V was clipped by 6 bases and J by 7 bases; unmatched bases: 12.

This clone was recorded many times. Coverage ceases 3 residues before the CDR3 finishes, and the germline J gene fills in the end. The V call is TRBV11-1, the J call TRBJ2-3; D ambiguous. Looked up from germline, CDR1 is SGHAT and CDR2 is FQDESV (reference sequence). Trimming took off 1 base at V and 7 bases at J, with 9 bases between the two ends. The CDR3 runs 13 residues. Partial CDR3 DNA: TGTGCCAGCAGCTTAGATCAGGATAATACG. Its protein is CASSLDQDNT. The full CDR3 protein reads CASSLDQDNTQYF.

This clone was detected many times. The CDR3 is cut off 3 residues early in the read; its end comes from the germline J gene. The chain carries TRBV20-1 and TRBJ2-7; 7 bases line up with TRBD2. This CDR3 comprises 12 residues. The trim removed 4 bases at V and 4 bases at J, leaving 4 bases unmatched. CDR1 and CDR2 from the germline V gene are DFQATT and SNEGSKA (reference sequence). CDR3 in amino acids: CSATTSSYEQYF. Partial CDR3 DNA: TGCAGTGCTACGACTAGCAGTTACGAG.

This clone was counted many times. The missing CDR3 end, 3 residues past where the read stops, is filled in from the germline J gene. The rearrangement uses TRBV19 and TRBJ1-6, with TRBD1 as a possible D gene (5 bases). Per the germline V gene, CDR1 is LNHDA and CDR2 is SQIVND (reference sequence). The CDR3 sequence is 15 residues long. Trimming removed 3 bases at V and 10 bases at J, with 16 bases between. CDR3 DNA, as far as it was read: TGTGCCAGTAGTATTCCGCGGGGCGTTGGGTCACCC. Its translation: CASSIPRGVGSP. The complete CDR3 protein is CASSIPRGVGSPLHF. The whole variable domain, remainder taken from reference TRBV19 and TRBJ1-6, is DGGITQSPKYLFRKEGQNVTLSCEQNLNHDAMYWYRQDPGQGLRLIYYSQIVNDFQKGDIAEGYSVSREKKESFPLTVTSAQKNPTAFYLCASSIPRGVGSPLHFGNGTRLTVT.